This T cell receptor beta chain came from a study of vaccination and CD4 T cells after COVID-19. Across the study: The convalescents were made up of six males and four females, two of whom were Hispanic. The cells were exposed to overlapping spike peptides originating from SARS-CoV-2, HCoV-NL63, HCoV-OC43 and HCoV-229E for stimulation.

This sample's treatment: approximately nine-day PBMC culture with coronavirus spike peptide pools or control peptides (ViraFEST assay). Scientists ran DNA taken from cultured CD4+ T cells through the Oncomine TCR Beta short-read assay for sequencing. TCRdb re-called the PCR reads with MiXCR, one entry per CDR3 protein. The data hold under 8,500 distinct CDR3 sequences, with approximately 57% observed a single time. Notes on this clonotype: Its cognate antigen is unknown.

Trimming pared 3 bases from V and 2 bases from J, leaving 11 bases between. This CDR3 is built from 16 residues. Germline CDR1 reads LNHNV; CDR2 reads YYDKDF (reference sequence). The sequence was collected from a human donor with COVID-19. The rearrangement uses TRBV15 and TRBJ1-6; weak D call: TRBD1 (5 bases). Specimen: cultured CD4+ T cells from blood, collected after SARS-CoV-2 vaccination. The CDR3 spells CATSRGKGAYNSPLHF. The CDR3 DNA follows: TGTGCCACCAGCAGGGGGAAAGGGGCCTATAATTCACCCCTCCACTTT.